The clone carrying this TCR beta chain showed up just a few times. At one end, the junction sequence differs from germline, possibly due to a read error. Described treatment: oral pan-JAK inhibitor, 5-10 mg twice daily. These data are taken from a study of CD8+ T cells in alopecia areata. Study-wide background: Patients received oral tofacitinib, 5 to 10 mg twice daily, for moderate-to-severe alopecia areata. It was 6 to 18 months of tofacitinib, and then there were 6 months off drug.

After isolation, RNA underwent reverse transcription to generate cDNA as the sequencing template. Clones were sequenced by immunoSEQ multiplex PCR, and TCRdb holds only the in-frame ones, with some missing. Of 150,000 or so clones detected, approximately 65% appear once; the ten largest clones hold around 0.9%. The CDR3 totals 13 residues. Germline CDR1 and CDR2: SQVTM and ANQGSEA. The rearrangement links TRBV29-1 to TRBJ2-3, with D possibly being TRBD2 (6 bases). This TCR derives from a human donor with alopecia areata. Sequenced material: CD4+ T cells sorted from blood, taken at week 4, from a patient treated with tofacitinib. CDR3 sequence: CSSSSATSSLVHF. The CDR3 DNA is TGCAGCTCATCCTCCGCAACTAGCTCTCTTGTACATTTT.